Listed here are 5 T cell receptor beta chains from one sample, sequenced in a study of T cells in Graves' hyperthyroidism and ophthalmopathy. TCR beta CDR3 region amplification was performed from RNA transcripts. HTBI primers drove first-round RT-PCR of the TCR CDR3. TCRdb re-derived calls from the multiplex PCR reads in MiXCR, one entry per CDR3 protein. Among about 700,000 distinct CDR3 sequences listed, 13% to 15% were seen once. Input material: blood. The receptors originated from a woman between 18 and 29 years old with Graves' hyperthyroidism.

This clonotype was detected ten times or more. The CDR3 sequence: CSVVQKYNEQFF. The CDR3, as DNA: TGCAGCGTTGTACAGAAATACAATGAGCAGTTCTTC. The chain uses TRBV29-1 and TRBJ2-1; D unresolved. Germline V CDR1 and CDR2: SQVTM, ANQGSEA. Trimming took off 4 bases at V and 4 bases at J, with 8 bases between the two ends. The CDR3 is made up of 12 amino acids.

This clonotype was counted a single time. J is TRBJ2-1 and V is TRBV28, with 14 positions matching TRBD2. Germline V gives CDR1 MDHEN, CDR2 SYDVKM. This CDR3 is built from 19 residues. Trimming removed 5 bases from V and 4 bases from J; junction bases left unmatched: 13. Here the CDR3 reads CASSPRPGLAGGTYNEQFF. The CDR3 nucleotides are TGTGCCAGCAGTCCGAGACCAGGACTAGCGGGAGGAACTTACAATGAGCAGTTCTTC.

This clonotype was found many times. The V gene is TRBV4-3, the J gene TRBJ1-2, with no clear D. Trimming took 0 bases from V and 6 from J, leaving 17 bases between them. CDR3 length equals 16 residues. Looked up from germline, CDR1 is LGHNA and CDR2 is YSLEER. As DNA, the CDR3 is TGCGCCAGCAGCCAAGATTACGGGATGAGTGGGGATGGCTACACCTTC. Amino acid sequence: CASSQDYGMSGDGYTF.

This clonotype was observed at least ten times. The rearrangement joins TRBV12-3 or TRBV12-4 to TRBJ1-6; D may be TRBD1 (5 bases). Trimming removed 5 bases at V and 9 bases at J, with 14 bases between. The CDR3 contains 14 residues. CDR3: CASSPGGGVSPLHF. The CDR3 nucleotides read TGTGCCAGCAGTCCGGGCGGGGGAGTTTCACCCCTCCACTTT.

This clonotype was recorded a few times. The chain recombines TRBV19 with TRBJ2-5; perhaps TRBD1 as D (6 bases). V dropped 5 bases and J dropped 2 bases, with 12 bases sitting between them. This CDR3 comprises 14 residues. CDR1 and CDR2 (germline): LNHDA, SQIVND (reference sequence). This CDR3 is CASSFRTAQETQYF. For the CDR3, the DNA is TGTGCCAGTAGTTTCAGGACAGCACAAGAGACCCAGTACTTC.